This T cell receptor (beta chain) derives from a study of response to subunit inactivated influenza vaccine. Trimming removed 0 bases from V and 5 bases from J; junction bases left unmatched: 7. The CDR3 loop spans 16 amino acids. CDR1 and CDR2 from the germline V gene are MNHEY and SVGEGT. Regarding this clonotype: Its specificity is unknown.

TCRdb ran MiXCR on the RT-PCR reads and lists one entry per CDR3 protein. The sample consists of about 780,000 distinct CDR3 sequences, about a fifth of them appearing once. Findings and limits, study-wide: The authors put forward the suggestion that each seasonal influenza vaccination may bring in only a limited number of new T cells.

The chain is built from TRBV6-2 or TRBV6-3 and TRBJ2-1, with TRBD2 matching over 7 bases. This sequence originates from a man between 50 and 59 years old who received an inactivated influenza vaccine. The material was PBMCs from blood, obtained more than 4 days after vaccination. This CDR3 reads CASSYSMALADNEQFF. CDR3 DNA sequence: TGTGCCAGCAGTTACTCGATGGCCCTAGCGGACAATGAGCAGTTCTTC.